A single sample is the source of the 16 T cell receptor beta chains below, sequenced in a study of cytomegalovirus exposure and HLA in healthy donors. The PCR contained 60 Vbeta and 13 Jbeta primers. Some clones are missing from TCRdb's copy, which holds only in-frame ones; the method was immunoSEQ multiplex PCR. The sample includes roughly 120,000 clones, 75% to 90% of them seen just once. The sequenced material came from PBMCs. Every receptor here comes from a man aged 45 to 65 in good health and CMV-seronegative.

The chain's CDR3 is CATRADYATNEKLFF. Written as DNA, the CDR3 is TGTGCCACCAGGGCGGACTATGCAACTAATGAAAAACTGTTTTTT. J is TRBJ1-4 and V is TRBV15; D remains unclear. Trimming removed 6 bases at V and 0 bases at J, with 11 bases between. The germline V gene has CDR1 LNHNV and CDR2 YYDKDF (reference sequence). This CDR3 comprises 15 residues.

This clone was recorded once. The rearrangement joins TRBV9 to TRBJ1-6; 12 bases are a match to TRBD1. Germline trimming cut 0 bases from V and 1 base from J; bases unmatched to any gene: 5. The CDR3 contains 19 residues. Germline CDR1 is SGDLS and CDR2 is YYNGEE. CDR3 nucleotide sequence: TGTGCCAGCAGCGTAGGTTCGGGACAGGGGGCTTCCTATAATTCACCCCTCCACTTT. Protein: CASSVGSGQGASYNSPLHF.

The chain links TRBV9 to TRBJ1-3; TRBD1 is a possible D gene (6 bases). CDR3 size: 16 residues. V was clipped by 0 bases and J by 2 bases, with 12 bases between them. The germline V gene has CDR1 SGDLS and CDR2 YYNGEE. CDR3 protein: CASSVEGGGPGNTIYF. In DNA, the CDR3 is TGTGCCAGCAGCGTAGAGGGAGGGGGGCCTGGAAACACCATATATTTT.

This chain links TRBV6-5 with TRBJ2-7; no clear D gene. With 2 bases removed from V and 6 bases from J, the gap between germline ends came to 5 bases. The CDR3 has 11 amino acids. Germline loops: CDR1 MNHEY, CDR2 SVGAGI. The CDR3 sequence: CASSYRSEQYF. The CDR3 DNA follows: TGTGCCAGCAGTTACCGTAGCGAGCAGTACTTC.

This clone was detected only once. The V call is TRBV7-9, the J call TRBJ1-2; 8 bases match TRBD1. In germline, CDR1 is SEHNR, CDR2 FQNEAQ (reference sequence). The CDR3 length is 12 residues. With 3 bases clipped from V and 8 bases from J, the junction kept 2 bases outside the gene matches. CDR3 sequence reads: CASSLGTGGYTF. CDR3 nucleotide sequence: TGTGCCAGCAGCTTGGGGACAGGAGGCTACACCTTC. The complete variable domain, with remaining parts taken from reference TRBV7-9 and TRBJ1-2, reads DTGVSQNPRHKITKRGQNVTFRCDPISEHNRLYWYRQTLGQGPEFLTYFQNEAQLEKSRLLSDRFSAERPKGSFSTLEIQRTEQGDSAMYLCASSLGTGGYTFGSGTRLTVV.

CDR3 sequence (DNA): TGTGCCAGCAGCTTAGCTGTTTCTGGGACAGAGCCCTACAATGAGCAGTTCTTC. Encoded protein: CASSLAVSGTEPYNEQFF. This sequence joins TRBV7-2 and TRBJ2-1; the match to TRBD1 covers 7 bases. The CDR3 consists of 18 residues. V shed 0 bases, J shed 2 bases, and the junction held 10 bases outside the gene matches. CDR1 is SGHTA, CDR2 FQGNSA, per germline.

This clone was seen a handful of times. This chain connects TRBV7-2 to TRBJ2-7; D might be TRBD1 (6 bases). In germline, CDR1 is SGHTA, CDR2 FQGNSA. The V gene lost 5 bases and the J gene lost 2 bases, with 13 bases spanning the gap. The length of the CDR3 is 14 residues. CDR3 residues: CASSITQGAYEQYF. CDR3 nucleotides: TGTGCCAGCAGCATTACACAGGGAGCCTACGAGCAGTACTTC.

The rearrangement uses TRBV2 and TRBJ2-3, with TRBD2 as a possible D gene (6 bases). CDR1 and CDR2 (germline): SNHLY, FYNNEI. Trimming pared 8 bases from V and 0 bases from J, leaving 9 bases between. The CDR3 totals 13 residues. CDR3 coding DNA: TGTGCCAGCCGCGGGGTTAGCACAGATACGCAGTATTTT. This codes for CASRGVSTDTQYF.

The J gene is TRBJ1-6, the V gene TRBV7-9; D gene uncertain. Germline lookup yields CDR1 SEHNR and CDR2 FQNEAQ (reference sequence). The V and J ends lost 5 bases and 7 bases respectively, with 15 bases between them. The CDR3 length is 15 residues. This chain's CDR3 is CASSADAVPNSPLHF. As DNA, the CDR3 is TGTGCCAGCAGCGCAGATGCGGTACCCAATTCACCCCTCCACTTT.

The rearrangement uses TRBV27 and TRBJ1-2, with a weak D call TRBD1 (5 bases). The CDR3 is made up of 15 amino acids. V lost 8 bases to trimming and J lost 4 bases, with 20 bases between them. The germline CDR1 and CDR2 sequences are MNHEY and SMNVEV (reference sequence). The CDR3 loop is CASGGFRASAYGYTF. For the CDR3, the DNA is TGTGCCAGCGGGGGGTTTCGGGCCTCAGCCTATGGCTACACCTTC.

This clone has only one observation. V usage is TRBV5-5 and J usage is TRBJ2-3; tentative D call: TRBD1 (6 bases). Germline V gene data show CDR1 as SGHKS and CDR2 as YYEKEE (reference sequence). The CDR3 sequence is 15 residues long. V lost 0 bases to trimming and J lost 6 bases, with 14 bases between them. The CDR3 bases are TGTGCCAGCAGCTTGGAGGTTCAGGGGTGGGATACGCAGTATTTT. Translating it yields CASSLEVQGWDTQYF.

This clone has a handful of counts. The J gene is TRBJ2-5, the V gene TRBV7-9; D not certain. V lost 5 bases and J 0 bases, leaving 10 bases between the germline ends. This CDR3 is 14 amino acids long. Germline CDR1 is SEHNR and CDR2 is FQNEAQ (reference sequence). The CDR3 is CASSLYLDQETQYF. CDR3 nucleotide sequence: TGTGCCAGCAGCCTATATTTGGACCAAGAGACCCAGTACTTC.

The chain joins TRBV28 to TRBJ1-6; TRBD1 is a possible D gene (5 bases). Germline V gene lookup returns CDR1 MDHEN and CDR2 SYDVKM. The CDR3 is made up of 14 amino acids. V was clipped by 5 bases and J by 8 bases, with 13 bases between them. This CDR3 reads CASSRPGPDSPLHF. CDR3 bases: TGTGCCAGCAGTAGGCCAGGGCCAGATTCACCCCTCCACTTT. The full variable domain, rest sourced from reference TRBV28 and TRBJ1-6, is DVKVTQSSRYLVKRTGEKVFLECVQDMDHENMFWYRQDPGLGLRLIYFSYDVKMKEKGDIPEGYSVSREKKERFSLILESASTNQTSMYLCASSRPGPDSPLHFGNGTRLTVT.

This chain uses TRBV6-5 with TRBJ1-4; no clear D. V lost 3 bases and J lost 5, with 7 bases in between. The CDR3 is 13 residues long. Germline values: CDR1 MNHEY, CDR2 SVGAGI. This CDR3 is CASSYGGNEKLFF. In nucleotides, the CDR3 is TGTGCCAGCAGTTATGGAGGCAATGAAAAACTGTTTTTT.

The chain links TRBV6-1 to TRBJ2-7, with a tentative D call TRBD2 (5 bases). Trimming removed 2 bases from V and 5 bases from J, with 31 bases in between. This CDR3 is 20 amino acids long. In germline, CDR1 is MNHNS, CDR2 SASEGT. DNA for the CDR3: TGTGCCAGCAGTGAACCAAGAGGGCTAGGTGCGTGGGCGATGATCCACGAGCAGTACTTC. Its protein product is CASSEPRGLGAWAMIHEQYF.

This clone showed up just a few times. Within the sample, other DNA sequences also encode this same CDR3. This chain joins TRBV5-6 and TRBJ1-1; 9 positions match TRBD1. Losses at the gene ends were 4 bases for V and 5 bases for J; bases not matched to a gene: 6. CDR1 is SGHDT and CDR2 is YYEEEE in the germline V gene. The CDR3 loop spans 14 amino acids. The CDR3 nucleotides are TGTGCCAGCAGCAAGACAGGGGGGTCGACTGAAGCTTTCTTT. Residues: CASSKTGGSTEAFF.